These 17 T cell receptor beta chains were all obtained from the same sample, sequenced in a study of blood T cell repertoires in COVID-19. The method was immunoSEQ multiplex PCR; TCRdb's version includes in-frame clones alone and lacks a portion of them. This sample has 250,000 to 350,000 clones; approximately 83% occur once, and the top ten carry around 4.5%. Sequencing was carried out using PBMCs or T cells enriched from blood (not recorded which). These receptor sequences come from a woman in her twenties or thirties who had recovered from COVID-19.

Here the CDR3 DNA reads TGTGCCAGCAGCTTTGCAGAAAGGGGGCACACCGGGGAGCTGTTTTTT. This codes for CASSFAERGHTGELFF. The genes are TRBV7-9 and TRBJ2-2; the match to TRBD1 covers 7 bases. CDR3 length equals 16 residues. Germline V gene data show CDR1 as SEHNR and CDR2 as FQNEAQ (reference sequence). V was clipped by 3 bases and J by 3 bases; unmatched bases: 7.

This clone was picked up a small number of times. The chain carries TRBV27 and TRBJ2-5; D is ambiguous. V lost 0 bases and J 4 bases, leaving 9 bases between the germline ends. Germline V gene lookup returns CDR1 MNHEY and CDR2 SMNVEV (reference sequence). The CDR3 is 14 amino acids. The CDR3 sequence is CASSLSTNRETQYF. The CDR3 DNA reads as TGTGCCAGCAGTTTATCGACAAACCGAGAGACCCAGTACTTC.

V usage is TRBV9 and J usage is TRBJ2-5, with TRBD2 matching 11 bases. V gave up 3 bases and J gave up 7 bases; unmatched junction bases: 8. Looked up from germline, CDR1 is SGDLS and CDR2 is YYNGEE. The length of the CDR3 is 15 residues. CDR3 nucleotides: TGTGCCAGCAGCGCCTCGACTAGCGGGGTGGCGACCCAGTACTTC. Protein product: CASSASTSGVATQYF. Filled out from reference TRBV9 and TRBJ2-5, the complete variable domain reads DSGVTQTPKHLITATGQRVTLRCSPRSGDLSVYWYQQSLDQGLQFLIQYYNGEERAKGNILERFSAQQFPDLHSELNLSSLELGDSALYFCASSASTSGVATQYFGPGTRLLVL.

This clone was seen only a few times. The chain has TRBV5-4 and TRBJ1-2, with 12 bases identical to TRBD1. V lost 3 bases to trimming and J lost 2 bases; unmatched junction nucleotides: 8. This CDR3 is built from 17 residues. Germline values: CDR1 SGHNT, CDR2 YYREEE (reference sequence). CDR3 amino acids: CASSSGTGGPYNYGYTF. The CDR3, as DNA: TGTGCCAGCAGCTCTGGGACAGGGGGCCCTTACAACTATGGCTACACCTTC.

The chain employs TRBV5-4 and TRBJ2-5, with 7 bases identical to TRBD1. Trimming removed 2 bases from V and 1 base from J; junction bases left unmatched: 8. The CDR3 spans 16 residues. Germline V gene sequence: CDR1 SGHNT, CDR2 YYREEE (reference sequence). The CDR3 DNA follows: TGTGCCAGCAGCTTTCCCGGGACAGAGGTCCAAGAGACCCAGTACTTC. It encodes CASSFPGTEVQETQYF.

This clone was detected a few times. The genes are TRBV10-1 and TRBJ2-3; 7 nucleotides align to TRBD2. The CDR3 contains 17 residues. Germline CDR1 and CDR2: WNHNN and SYGVQD (reference sequence). V trimming: 5 bases; J trimming: 8 bases; junction bases outside the gene matches: 19. CDR3 amino acids: CASSRRTSLDLSATQYF. As DNA, the CDR3 is TGCGCCAGCAGTCGCCGGACTAGTTTGGACTTGTCTGCTACGCAGTATTTT.

V usage is TRBV29-1 and J usage is TRBJ2-1, with a possible D match to TRBD2 (5 bases). The CDR3 runs to 15 residues. Trimming removed 7 bases from V and 2 bases from J, with 18 bases in between. Germline CDR1 is SQVTM and CDR2 is ANQGSEA. CDR3 in DNA: TGCAGCGCCAGAGGGCCAGCGTCTACCTACAATGAGCAGTTCTTC. Its protein product is CSARGPASTYNEQFF.

The chain recombines TRBV2 with TRBJ1-2; the D gene is possibly TRBD1 (6 bases). The V end was cut by 9 bases, the J end by 0 bases, with 20 bases between. The germline CDR1 and CDR2 sequences are SNHLY and FYNNEI. The CDR3 sequence is 16 residues long. The chain's CDR3 is CASPPRGQSPNYGYTF. The CDR3 nucleotides are TGTGCCAGTCCCCCTCGAGGACAGTCTCCTAACTATGGCTACACCTTC. Full variable domain (rest looked up from reference TRBV2 and TRBJ1-2): EPEVTQTPSHQVTQMGQEVILRCVPISNHLYFYWYRQILGQKVEFLVSFYNNEISEKSEIFDDQFSVERPDGSNFTLKIRSTKLEDSAMYFCASPPRGQSPNYGYTFGSGTRLTVV.

Concerning this clone itself: This CDR3 is also generated by other DNA sequences in the sample. This chain uses TRBV7-9 with TRBJ1-2; D gene uncertain. The CDR3 is 12 amino acids. Germline assignment: CDR1 SEHNR and CDR2 FQNEAQ (reference sequence). Trimming removed 2 bases from V and 6 bases from J, with 7 bases in between. CDR3 protein: CASSLRGHGYTF. CDR3 DNA: TGTGCCAGCAGCTTAAGAGGGCATGGCTACACCTTC. Full variable domain (remainder filled in from reference TRBV7-9 and TRBJ1-2): DTGVSQNPRHKITKRGQNVTFRCDPISEHNRLYWYRQTLGQGPEFLTYFQNEAQLEKSRLLSDRFSAERPKGSFSTLEIQRTEQGDSAMYLCASSLRGHGYTFGSGTRLTVV.

The chain combines TRBV10-1 with TRBJ2-3; TRBD2 aligns across 11 bases. The V gene end was trimmed by 5 bases and the J gene end by 4 bases; junction bases not matched to a gene: 5. Germline V CDR1 and CDR2: WNHNN, SYGVQD (reference sequence). CDR3 length: 15 amino acids. Here the CDR3 reads CASSRLAGGPDTQYF. CDR3 bases: TGCGCCAGCAGTCGGCTAGCGGGGGGTCCAGATACGCAGTATTTT.

The rearrangement joins TRBV7-9 to TRBJ2-5; 8 bases fit TRBD2. The J segment lost 3 bases and the V segment lost 5 bases, leaving 2 bases of the junction unmatched. CDR1 and CDR2 (germline): SEHNR, FQNEAQ (reference sequence). The CDR3 consists of 13 residues. The CDR3 DNA sequence: TGTGCCAGCAGCCGTAGCGGGGAAGAGACCCAGTACTTC. Its protein is CASSRSGEETQYF. The full variable domain, completed using reference TRBV7-9 and TRBJ2-5, is DTGVSQNPRHKITKRGQNVTFRCDPISEHNRLYWYRQTLGQGPEFLTYFQNEAQLEKSRLLSDRFSAERPKGSFSTLEIQRTEQGDSAMYLCASSRSGEETQYFGPGTRLLVL.

The V gene is TRBV28, the J gene TRBJ2-1; 9 positions agree with TRBD2. The CDR3 is made up of 16 amino acids. Germline lookup yields CDR1 MDHEN and CDR2 SYDVKM. Germline trimming cut 2 bases from V and 6 bases from J; bases unmatched to any gene: 8. The CDR3 DNA sequence: TGTGCCAGCAGTTTAGTAAGCGGGAGGTCAACCAATGAGCAGTTCTTC. This gives the protein CASSLVSGRSTNEQFF.

The J gene is TRBJ1-1, the V gene TRBV2; D is perhaps TRBD1 (5 bases). Germline CDR1 is SNHLY and CDR2 is FYNNEI. The CDR3 length is 14 residues. Trimming removed 3 bases at V and 8 bases at J, with 16 bases between. The CDR3: CASSDRGLTEEAFF. In nucleotides, the CDR3 is TGTGCCAGCAGTGATAGGGGTTTGACAGAAGAAGCTTTCTTT.

The chain carries TRBV4-2 and TRBJ1-5; D uncertain. Germline CDR1 reads LGHNA; CDR2 reads YNFKEQ. V was trimmed by 2 bases and J by 6 bases, leaving 11 bases between them. The CDR3 totals 14 residues. The CDR3 sequence: CASSQLSESQPQHF. The DNA for the CDR3 is TGTGCCAGCAGCCAACTTTCCGAGAGTCAGCCCCAGCATTTT.

The chain combines TRBV18 with TRBJ2-5, with 7 positions matching TRBD1. CDR1 and CDR2 (germline): KGHSH, LQKENI. The CDR3 totals 14 residues. J gave up 5 bases and V 2 bases, and 5 bases lay outside the gene matches. The CDR3 protein is CASSPADRFETQYF. DNA of the CDR3: TGTGCCAGCTCACCAGCGGACAGGTTCGAGACCCAGTACTTC.

In nucleotides, the CDR3 is TGTGCCAGCAGCGTAGCTAGTCGGGAGACCCAGTACTTC. Protein product: CASSVASRETQYF. The V call is TRBV9, the J call TRBJ2-5; D unresolved. Germline V lookup: CDR1 SGDLS, CDR2 YYNGEE. V was cut by 0 bases and J by 5 bases, with 8 bases left in between. The CDR3 runs to 13 residues. Using reference TRBV9 and TRBJ2-5 for the parts outside the CDR3, the full variable domain is DSGVTQTPKHLITATGQRVTLRCSPRSGDLSVYWYQQSLDQGLQFLIQYYNGEERAKGNILERFSAQQFPDLHSELNLSSLELGDSALYFCASSVASRETQYFGPGTRLLVL.

This chain connects TRBV25-1 to TRBJ2-2, with 9 positions matching TRBD2. This CDR3 is built from 16 residues. Germline CDR1 and CDR2: MGHDK and SYGVNS. Trimming took 5 bases from V and 6 from J; bases not matched to a gene: 10. The CDR3 DNA sequence: TGTGCCAGCAGTCGAGGAGTAGCGGGAGCGGCCGGGGAGCTGTTTTTT. Translation: CASSRGVAGAAGELFF.